The 12 T cell receptor beta chains presented below share a single source sample, sequenced in a study of graft-versus-host responses after intestinal transplantation. Here immunoSEQ multiplex PCR was the method, and the copy in TCRdb shows in-frame clones only, minus some. This sample has tens of thousands of clones, with under 85% found just once. Antigens of these TCRs are unknown. Source: unstimulated CD8+ T cells sorted from spleen or lymph node cells, taken before intestinal transplant. The receptors were gathered from a human donor who received an intestinal transplant.

Only one count was recorded for this clone. The V gene is TRBV13, the J gene TRBJ2-2, with 10 nucleotides matching TRBD2. This CDR3 is built from 15 residues. The V segment lost 1 base and the J segment 4 bases; nucleotides outside the gene matches: 0. Germline V gives CDR1 PRHDT, CDR2 FYEKMQ (reference sequence). The DNA of the CDR3 is TGTGCCAGCAGCTTAGCTAGCGGGAGCACCGGGGAGCTGTTTTTT. Protein: CASSLASGSTGELFF.

This clone appeared a single time. The chain joins TRBV29-1 to TRBJ2-1, with 8 positions matching TRBD2. Germline CDR1 and CDR2: SQVTM and ANQGSEA. Trimming at V came to 3 bases and at J to 5 bases, leaving 6 bases not matched to a gene. This CDR3 has 14 residues. The CDR3 DNA reads TGCAGCGTTGAGACAGGACTAGCCAACAATGAGCAGTTCTTC. This sequence encodes CSVETGLANNEQFF.

This chain joins TRBV6-4 and TRBJ2-1, with 11 bases fitting TRBD1. Looked up from germline, CDR1 is MRHNA and CDR2 is SNTAGT. The CDR3 runs to 14 residues. J gave up 6 bases and V 2 bases, and 0 bases lay outside the gene matches. CDR3 coding DNA: TGTGCCAGCAGTGACGGGACAGGGGGCAATGAGCAGTTCTTC. Amino acids: CASSDGTGGNEQFF.

This chain joins TRBV29-1 and TRBJ2-1; 9 nucleotides match TRBD1. The CDR3 contains 13 residues. The germline CDR1 and CDR2 sequences are SQVTM and ANQGSEA. The V and J ends lost 6 bases and 6 bases, in that order; junction bases with no gene match: 6. Here the CDR3 reads CSVTGGRVNEQFF. The CDR3, as DNA: TGCAGCGTGACAGGGGGGCGCGTCAATGAGCAGTTCTTC.

The gene calls are TRBV6-5 and TRBJ2-5; D not resolved. From germline, CDR1 is MNHEY and CDR2 SVGAGI. V lost 1 base and J lost 2, with 8 bases in between. The CDR3 is made up of 14 amino acids. CDR3 bases: TGTGCCAGCAGTTACTTCTCTAGACAAGAGACCCAGTACTTC. Residues: CASSYFSRQETQYF.

This clone has more than one count but fewer than ten. The chain recombines TRBV19 with TRBJ2-7, with D possibly matching TRBD1 (7 bases). Per germline, CDR1 LNHDA and CDR2 SQIVND (reference sequence). Trimming shortened V by 7 bases and J by 5 bases, and 18 bases separated the two germline ends. The CDR3 length is 14 residues. CDR3 loop: CASTPGGSGNEQYF. CDR3 bases: TGTGCCAGTACCCCAGGGGGGAGTGGGAACGAGCAGTACTTC.

This chain connects TRBV13 to TRBJ2-1, with D tentatively TRBD1 or TRBD2 (6 bases each). This CDR3 region has 17 residues. Trimming removed 0 bases at V and 5 bases at J, with 17 bases between. Germline V CDR1 and CDR2: PRHDT, FYEKMQ (reference sequence). The CDR3 here is CASSLGHQGRTNNEQFF. The CDR3 DNA sequence: TGTGCCAGCAGCTTAGGCCACCAGGGGAGGACTAACAATGAGCAGTTCTTC.

V and J are TRBV5-1 and TRBJ2-7; perhaps D is TRBD1 or TRBD2 (5 bases each). This CDR3 region has 14 residues. Trimming cost V 4 bases and J 2 bases, with 13 bases left between them. Per the germline V gene, CDR1 is SGHRS and CDR2 is YFSETQ. In DNA form, the CDR3 reads TGCGCCAGCAGCCAAGGGACGGCCGCCTACGAGCAGTACTTC. It encodes CASSQGTAAYEQYF.

CDR3 residues: CASSLESLTGANVLTF. The CDR3, as DNA: TGTGCCAGCAGCTTAGAATCGCTTACTGGGGCCAACGTCCTGACTTTC. This chain joins TRBV7-9 and TRBJ2-6; D not resolved. Germline V gene sequence: CDR1 SEHNR, CDR2 FQNEAQ (reference sequence). This CDR3 contains 16 residues. Trimming took 1 base from V and 2 from J, leaving 9 bases between them.

The chain employs TRBV4-2 and TRBJ2-3; 7 bases are shared with TRBD2. The CDR3 totals 18 residues. Trimming removed 0 bases from V and 0 bases from J; junction bases left unmatched: 9. The germline V gene encodes CDR1 LGHNA and CDR2 YNFKEQ. CDR3 bases: TGTGCCAGCAGCCAAGACAGCTTGCTAGCGGATAGCACAGATACGCAGTATTTT. This encodes CASSQDSLLADSTDTQYF.

The genes are TRBV15 and TRBJ2-3; 7 bases fit TRBD2. V shed 9 bases and J 0 bases; nucleotides not matched to a gene: 3. CDR1 and CDR2 from the germline V gene are LNHNV and YYDKDF (reference sequence). This CDR3 contains 13 residues. This CDR3 reads CATREASTDTQYF. Written as DNA, the CDR3 is TGTGCCACTCGGGAGGCAAGCACAGATACGCAGTATTTT.

The rearrangement links TRBV28 to TRBJ2-1, with D possibly matching TRBD1 (6 bases). CDR1 and CDR2 from the germline V gene are MDHEN and SYDVKM. V was trimmed by 2 bases and J by 4 bases, leaving 6 bases between them. There are 13 residues in the CDR3. In nucleotides, the CDR3 is TGTGCCAGCAGTTTAACAGGGTACAATGAGCAGTTCTTC. It translates to CASSLTGYNEQFF.